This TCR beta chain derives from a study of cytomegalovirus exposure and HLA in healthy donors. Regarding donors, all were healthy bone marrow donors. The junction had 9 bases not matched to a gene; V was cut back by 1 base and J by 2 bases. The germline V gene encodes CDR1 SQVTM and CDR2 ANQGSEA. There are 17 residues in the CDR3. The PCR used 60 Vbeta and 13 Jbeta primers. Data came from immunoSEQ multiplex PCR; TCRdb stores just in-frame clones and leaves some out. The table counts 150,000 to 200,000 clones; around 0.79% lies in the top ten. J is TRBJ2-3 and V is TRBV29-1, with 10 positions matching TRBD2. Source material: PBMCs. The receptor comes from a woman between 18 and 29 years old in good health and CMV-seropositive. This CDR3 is CSVEAPGSGGHTDTQYF. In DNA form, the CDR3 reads TGCAGCGTTGAAGCCCCGGGTAGCGGGGGGCACACAGATACGCAGTATTTT.